Shown below are 11 T cell receptor beta chains from a single sample sequenced in a study of OX40 agonist ivuxolimab in advanced cancers. The protocol was immunoSEQ multiplex PCR, while the TCRdb copy is restricted to in-frame clones and leaves out a portion. Found here are 50,000 to 70,000 clones, about 86% of them singletons; the top ten hold over 2%. This material consisted of CD4+ or CD8+ T cells sorted from blood, taken in a trial of the OX40 agonist ivuxolimab. The receptor set was obtained from an adult with an advanced solid tumor such as melanoma, head and neck, liver or kidney cancer.

V is TRBV7-8 and J is TRBJ2-1; 7 nucleotides agree with TRBD2. Per germline, CDR1 SGHVS and CDR2 FQNEAQ. Trimming took 5 bases from V and 3 from J; bases not matched to a gene: 13. CDR3 length equals 17 residues. This CDR3 reads CASSRSPAGLVYNEQFF. The CDR3 coding sequence is TGTGCCAGCAGCCGTTCTCCGGCCGGACTAGTCTACAATGAGCAGTTCTTC.

The chain uses TRBV4-2 and TRBJ2-3; no definite D call. Germline V gene sequence: CDR1 LGHNA, CDR2 YNFKEQ. The V and J ends lost 0 bases and 0 bases respectively, with 7 bases between them. The CDR3 totals 15 residues. The CDR3 spells CASSQDPRSTDTQYF. The CDR3 DNA follows: TGTGCCAGCAGCCAAGATCCTCGTAGCACAGATACGCAGTATTTT.

This chain links TRBV19 with TRBJ2-5; 10 positions match TRBD1. The germline V gene has CDR1 LNHDA and CDR2 SQIVND (reference sequence). This CDR3 has 14 residues. The V gene end was trimmed by 6 bases and the J gene end by 5 bases; junction bases not matched to a gene: 6. In DNA, the CDR3 is TGTGCCAGTAGGAAGACAGGGGGCGGGGAGACCCAGTACTTC. It codes for CASRKTGGGETQYF.

CDR3 DNA sequence: TGCGCCAGCAGCTACGGGACTAGAGAAGAGACCCAGTACTTC. Its translation: CASSYGTREETQYF. The rearrangement uses TRBV5-1 and TRBJ2-5; 8 bases match TRBD2. Germline V gene lookup returns CDR1 SGHRS and CDR2 YFSETQ. Trimming removed 3 bases from V and 3 bases from J; junction bases left unmatched: 4. The CDR3 extends over 14 amino acids.

The chain combines TRBV5-1 with TRBJ2-3; D might be TRBD2 (5 bases). The V end lost 5 bases, the J end lost 2 bases, and 12 bases lay between the germline ends. This CDR3 has 14 amino acids. In germline, CDR1 is SGHRS, CDR2 YFSETQ. In nucleotides, the CDR3 is TGCGCCAGCAGGCGGGCTTATTCCACAGATACGCAGTATTTT. Protein sequence: CASRRAYSTDTQYF.

This chain uses TRBV9 with TRBJ2-1, with D tentatively TRBD2 (6 bases). Germline CDR1 is SGDLS and CDR2 is YYNGEE. V was pared by 3 bases and J by 1 base, with 11 bases between. The CDR3 has 15 residues. DNA of the CDR3: TGTGCCAGCAGCGGAGCTAGCGTGTCCTACAATGAGCAGTTCTTC. It is translated as CASSGASVSYNEQFF.

The V call is TRBV7-8, the J call TRBJ2-7; 8 bases align to TRBD1. The CDR3 is 15 amino acids. V gave up 1 base and J gave up 3 bases; unmatched junction bases: 5. Germline CDR1 is SGHVS and CDR2 is FQNEAQ. The CDR3 reads CASSLGGTGNYEQYF. In nucleotides, the CDR3 is TGTGCCAGCAGCTTAGGGGGGACAGGAAACTACGAGCAGTACTTC. Together with reference TRBV7-8 and TRBJ2-7, the CDR3 gives the full variable domain: GAGVSQSPRYKVAKRGQDVALRCDPISGHVSLFWYQQALGQGPEFLTYFQNEAQLDKSGLPSDRFFAERPEGSVSTLKIQRTQQEDSAVYLCASSLGGTGNYEQYFGPGTRLTVT.

This sequence joins TRBV11-2 and TRBJ2-3; maybe TRBD1 (5 bases). Germline V gene lookup returns CDR1 SGHAT and CDR2 FQNNGV. Trimming cost V 1 base and J 7 bases, with 18 bases left between them. The CDR3 length is 16 residues. CDR3 in DNA: TGTGCCAGCAGCTTAGCCCCTGAGGCCAGGACATATACGCAGTATTTT. It translates to CASSLAPEARTYTQYF. Filled out from reference TRBV11-2 and TRBJ2-3, the complete variable domain reads EAGVAQSPRYKIIEKRQSVAFWCNPISGHATLYWYQQILGQGPKLLIQFQNNGVVDDSQLPKDRFSAERLKGVDSTLKIQPAKLEDSAVYLCASSLAPEARTYTQYFGPGTRLTVL.

The chain joins TRBV2 to TRBJ1-2; D is unclear. CDR1 is SNHLY, CDR2 FYNNEI, per germline. The CDR3 runs 12 residues. The V and J ends lost 6 bases and 2 bases respectively, with 7 bases between them. In DNA, the CDR3 is TGTGCCAGCAGCCAGGACAACTATGGCTACACCTTC. Its translation: CASSQDNYGYTF.

The chain combines TRBV2 with TRBJ2-3, with D uncertain. The CDR3 covers 13 residues. Germline loops: CDR1 SNHLY, CDR2 FYNNEI. The V end was cut by 0 bases, the J end by 1 base, with 2 bases between. For the CDR3, the DNA is TGTGCCAGCAGTGAAGCGGGCACAGATACGCAGTATTTT. Translation gives CASSEAGTDTQYF.

The gene calls are TRBV2 and TRBJ2-7, with TRBD1 identical over 8 bases. The CDR3 spans 13 residues. Per the germline V gene, CDR1 is SNHLY and CDR2 is FYNNEI. J gave up 7 bases and V 7 bases, and 9 bases lay outside the gene matches. CDR3 sequence (DNA): TGTGCCAGCAACACGGTGGGACAGGTAGAGCAGTACTTC. Amino acids: CASNTVGQVEQYF.